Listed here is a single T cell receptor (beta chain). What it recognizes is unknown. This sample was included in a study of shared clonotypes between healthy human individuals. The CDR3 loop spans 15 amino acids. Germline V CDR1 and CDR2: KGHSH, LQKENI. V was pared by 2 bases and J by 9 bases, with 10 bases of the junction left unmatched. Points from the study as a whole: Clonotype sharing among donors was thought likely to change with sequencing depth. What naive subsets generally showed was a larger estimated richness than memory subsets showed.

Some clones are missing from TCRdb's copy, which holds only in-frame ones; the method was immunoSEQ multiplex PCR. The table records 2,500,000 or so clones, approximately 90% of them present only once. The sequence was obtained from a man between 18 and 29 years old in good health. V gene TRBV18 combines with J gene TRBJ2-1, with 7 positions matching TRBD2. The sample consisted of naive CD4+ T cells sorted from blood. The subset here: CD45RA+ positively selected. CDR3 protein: CASSPDAGVWGEQFF. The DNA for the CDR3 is TGTGCCAGCTCACCAGATGCGGGAGTCTGGGGTGAGCAGTTCTTC. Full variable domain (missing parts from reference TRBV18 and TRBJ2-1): NAGVMQNPRHLVRRRGQEARLRCSPMKGHSHVYWYRQLPEEGLKFMVYLQKENIIDESGMPKERFSAEFPKEGPSILRIQQVVRGDSAAYFCASSPDAGVWGEQFFGPGTRLTVL.